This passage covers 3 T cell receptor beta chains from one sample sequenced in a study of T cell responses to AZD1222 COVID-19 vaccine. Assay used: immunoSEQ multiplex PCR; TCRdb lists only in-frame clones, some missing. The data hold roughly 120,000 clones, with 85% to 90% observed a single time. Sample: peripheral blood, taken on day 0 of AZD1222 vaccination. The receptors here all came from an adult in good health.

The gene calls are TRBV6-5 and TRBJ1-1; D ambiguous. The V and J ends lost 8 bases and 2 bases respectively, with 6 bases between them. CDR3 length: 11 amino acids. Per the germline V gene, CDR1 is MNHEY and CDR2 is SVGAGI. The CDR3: CASGRNTEAFF. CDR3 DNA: TGTGCCAGCGGACGTAACACTGAAGCTTTCTTT.

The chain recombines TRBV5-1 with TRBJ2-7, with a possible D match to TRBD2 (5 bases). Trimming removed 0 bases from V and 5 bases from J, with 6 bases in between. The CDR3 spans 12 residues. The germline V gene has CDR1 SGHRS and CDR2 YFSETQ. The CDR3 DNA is TGCGCCAGCAGCTTGGGCGGGCACGAGCAGTACTTC. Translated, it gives CASSLGGHEQYF.

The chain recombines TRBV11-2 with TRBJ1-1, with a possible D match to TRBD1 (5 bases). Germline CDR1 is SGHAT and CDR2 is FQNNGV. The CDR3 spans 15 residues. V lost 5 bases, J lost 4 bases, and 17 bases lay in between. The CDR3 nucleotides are TGTGCCAGCAGCAGGCAGGGTAGGTGGGCCACTGAAGCTTTCTTT. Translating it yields CASSRQGRWATEAFF. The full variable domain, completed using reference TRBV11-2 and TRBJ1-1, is EAGVAQSPRYKIIEKRQSVAFWCNPISGHATLYWYQQILGQGPKLLIQFQNNGVVDDSQLPKDRFSAERLKGVDSTLKIQPAKLEDSAVYLCASSRQGRWATEAFFGQGTRLTVV.